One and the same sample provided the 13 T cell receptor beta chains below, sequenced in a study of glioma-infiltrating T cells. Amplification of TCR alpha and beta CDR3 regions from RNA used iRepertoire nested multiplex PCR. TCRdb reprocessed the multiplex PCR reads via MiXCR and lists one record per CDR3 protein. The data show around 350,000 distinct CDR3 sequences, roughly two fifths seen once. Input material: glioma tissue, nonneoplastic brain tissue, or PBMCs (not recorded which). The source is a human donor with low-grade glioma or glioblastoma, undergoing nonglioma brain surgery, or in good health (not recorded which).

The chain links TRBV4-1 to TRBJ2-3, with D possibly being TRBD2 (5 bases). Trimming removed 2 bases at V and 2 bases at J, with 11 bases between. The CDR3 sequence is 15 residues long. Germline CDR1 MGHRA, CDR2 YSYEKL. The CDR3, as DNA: TGCGCCAGCAGCCAAAAAAGGGAGATCACAGATACGCAGTATTTT. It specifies CASSQKREITDTQYF.

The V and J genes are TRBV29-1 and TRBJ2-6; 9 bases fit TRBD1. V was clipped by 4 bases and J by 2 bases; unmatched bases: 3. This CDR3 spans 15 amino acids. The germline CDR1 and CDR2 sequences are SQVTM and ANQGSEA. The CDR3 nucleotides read TGCAGCGTTGGGGGACAGGGAACTGGGGCCAACGTCCTGACTTTC. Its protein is CSVGGQGTGANVLTF.

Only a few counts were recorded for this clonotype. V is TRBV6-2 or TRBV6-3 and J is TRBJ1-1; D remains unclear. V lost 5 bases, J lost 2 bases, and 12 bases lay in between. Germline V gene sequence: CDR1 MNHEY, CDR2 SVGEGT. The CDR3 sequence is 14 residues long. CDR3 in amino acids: CASSASPGNTEAFF. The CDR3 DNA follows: TGTGCCAGCAGTGCGTCTCCGGGTAACACTGAAGCTTTCTTT.

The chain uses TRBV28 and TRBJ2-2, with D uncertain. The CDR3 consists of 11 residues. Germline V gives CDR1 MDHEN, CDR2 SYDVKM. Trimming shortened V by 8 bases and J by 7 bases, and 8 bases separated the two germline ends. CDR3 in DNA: TGTGCCAGCGTCTTCTTCGGGGAGCTGTTTTTT. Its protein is CASVFFGELFF.

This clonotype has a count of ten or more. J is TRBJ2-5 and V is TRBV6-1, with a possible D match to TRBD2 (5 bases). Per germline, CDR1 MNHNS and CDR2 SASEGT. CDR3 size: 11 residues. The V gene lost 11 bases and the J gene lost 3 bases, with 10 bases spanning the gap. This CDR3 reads CAAGRKETQYF. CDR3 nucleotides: TGTGCCGCGGGCCGTAAAGAGACCCAGTACTTC.

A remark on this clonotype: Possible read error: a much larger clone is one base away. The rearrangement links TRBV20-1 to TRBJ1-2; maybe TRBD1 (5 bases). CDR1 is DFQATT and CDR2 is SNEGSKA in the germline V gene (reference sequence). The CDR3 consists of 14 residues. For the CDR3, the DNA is TGCAGTGCTAGAGCCGGGACTATGGACTATGGCTGCACCTTC. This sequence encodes CSARAGTMDYGCTF.

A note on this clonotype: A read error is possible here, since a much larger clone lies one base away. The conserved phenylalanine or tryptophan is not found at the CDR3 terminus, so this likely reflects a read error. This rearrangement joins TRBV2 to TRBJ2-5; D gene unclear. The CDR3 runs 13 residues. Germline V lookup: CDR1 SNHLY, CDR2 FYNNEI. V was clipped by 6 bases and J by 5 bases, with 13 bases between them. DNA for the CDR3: TGTGCCAGCAGACTATCACCATTCGAGACCCAGTACTCC. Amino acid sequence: CASRLSPFETQYS.

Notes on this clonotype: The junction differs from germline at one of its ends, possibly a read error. This CDR3 reads CASSQTDMNAEAFF. Written as DNA, the CDR3 is TGCGCCAGCAGCCAAACGGACATGAACGCTGAAGCTTTCTTT. This chain uses TRBV4-3 with TRBJ1-1; D perhaps matches TRBD1 (5 bases). Looked up from germline, CDR1 is LGHNA and CDR2 is YSLEER. The CDR3 is 14 residues long.

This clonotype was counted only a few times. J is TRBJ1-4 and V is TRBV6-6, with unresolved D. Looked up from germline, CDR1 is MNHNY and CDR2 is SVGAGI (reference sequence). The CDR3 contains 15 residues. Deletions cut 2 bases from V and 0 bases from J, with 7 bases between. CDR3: CASSYGRTTNEKLFF. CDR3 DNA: TGTGCCAGCAGTTACGGTCGAACAACTAATGAAAAACTGTTTTTT.

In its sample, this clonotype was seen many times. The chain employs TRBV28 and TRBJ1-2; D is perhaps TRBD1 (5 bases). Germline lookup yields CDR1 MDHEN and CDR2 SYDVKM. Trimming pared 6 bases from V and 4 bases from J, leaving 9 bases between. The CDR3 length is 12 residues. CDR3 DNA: TGTGCCAGCAGGGGGGGAGGCTATGGCTACACCTTC. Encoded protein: CASRGGGYGYTF.

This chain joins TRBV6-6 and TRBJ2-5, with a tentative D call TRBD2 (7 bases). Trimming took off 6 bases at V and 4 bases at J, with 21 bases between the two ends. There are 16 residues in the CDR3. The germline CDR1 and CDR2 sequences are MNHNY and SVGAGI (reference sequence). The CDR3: CASSLRGGEDRETQYF. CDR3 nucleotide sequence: TGTGCCAGCAGCCTCAGAGGGGGGGAAGACCGAGAGACCCAGTACTTC.

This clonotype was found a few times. The CDR3 DNA reads as TGCAGTGCTAGAGACCCAGGGGGCACAGAGACCCAGTACTTC. Translated: CSARDPGGTETQYF. The J gene is TRBJ2-5, the V gene TRBV20-1; TRBD1 matches 8 bases. This CDR3 contains 14 residues. The germline gives CDR1 DFQATT, CDR2 SNEGSKA (reference sequence). The ends lost 0 bases at V and 4 bases at J; junction bases unmatched: 4.

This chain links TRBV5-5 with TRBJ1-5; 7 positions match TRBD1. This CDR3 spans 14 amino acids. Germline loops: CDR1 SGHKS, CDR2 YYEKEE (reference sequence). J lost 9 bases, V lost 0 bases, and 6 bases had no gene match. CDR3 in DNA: TGTGCCAGCAGCTTGGACAGGGGCTTGGGGCCCCAGCATTTT. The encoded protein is CASSLDRGLGPQHF.